The source of this T cell receptor beta chain is a study of CD8+ T cells in alopecia areata. Overall study: Treated patients' severity was scored by percentage of affected scalp area.

Concerning this clone itself: Its antigen remains unidentified.

The treatment denotes: oral pan-JAK inhibitor, 5-10 mg twice daily. cDNA reverse transcribed from extracted RNA served as the sequencing template. Repertoires were generated with immunoSEQ multiplex PCR, while TCRdb's copy carries only in-frame clones and drops some. The table records 150,000 or so clones, 50% to 70% of them present only once. Germline V gene lookup returns CDR1 LNHNV and CDR2 YYDKDF (reference sequence). This CDR3 has 14 amino acids. Trimming left V 5 bases short and J 3 bases short, with 14 bases between. The study, taken as a whole, reports: Many expanded lesional clones persisted in scalp and blood during tofacitinib treatment. The presence of one nonresponder keeps the tie between baseline CD8+ expansion and response uncertain. Alopecia totalis/universalis scalp especially showed more expanded CD8+ clones than normal scalp.

The TCR originated in a human donor with alopecia areata. V is TRBV15 and J is TRBJ2-7; TRBD1 might be the D (6 bases). This specimen consisted of CD4+ T cells sorted from blood, obtained at week 4, from a patient treated with tofacitinib. CDR3 sequence reads: CATSVGQTIYEQYF. Written as DNA, the CDR3 is TGTGCCACCAGCGTCGGACAGACGATCTACGAGCAGTACTTC. Combining the CDR3 with reference TRBV15 and TRBJ2-7 gives the whole variable domain DAMVIQNPRYQVTQFGKPVTLSCSQTLNHNVMYWYQQKSSQAPKLLFHYYDKDFNNEADTPDNFQSRRPNTSFCFLDIRSPGLGDTAMYLCATSVGQTIYEQYFGPGTRLTVT.